What follows are 32 T cell receptor beta chains derived from one specimen sequenced in a study of CD8+ T cells in alopecia areata. As for treatment: oral pan-JAK inhibitor, 5-10 mg twice daily. Isolated RNA was reverse transcribed into cDNA used as the sequencing template. Only in-frame clones appear in the TCRdb table, and some are missing; sequencing was by immunoSEQ multiplex PCR. Among fewer than 200,000 clones listed, approximately 62% were seen once. Sequences were derived from CD4+ T cells sorted from blood, sampled at week 24, from a patient treated with tofacitinib. Receptors were obtained from a human donor with alopecia areata.

This chain connects TRBV23-1 to TRBJ1-1; tentatively, D is TRBD1 (5 bases). TRBV23-1 is reported as an ORF; its role is uncertain. Trimming pared 0 bases from V and 3 bases from J, leaving 14 bases between. The CDR3 covers 16 residues. CDR3 in DNA: TGCGCCAGCAGTCAATCGATAGGCCAGGGAGACACTGAAGCTTTCTTT. Its translation is CASSQSIGQGDTEAFF.

The table lists this clone with a few counts. The chain has TRBV30 and TRBJ2-1, with D possibly matching TRBD1 (8 bases). V was clipped by 0 bases and J by 10 bases, with 19 bases between them. This CDR3 is 15 amino acids long. Germline V gene sequence: CDR1 GTSNPN, CDR2 SVGIG (reference sequence). The CDR3 DNA reads TGTGCCTGGAGTGTACAGGGGGGGCCCTCAGGGGAGCAGTTCTTC. It specifies CAWSVQGGPSGEQFF.

This sequence joins TRBV18 and TRBJ1-5; D call uncertain. Germline CDR1 KGHSH, CDR2 LQKENI. The CDR3 length is 13 residues. Deletions cut 6 bases from V and 4 bases from J, with 10 bases between. CDR3 amino acids: CASSREENQPQHF. CDR3 in DNA: TGTGCCAGCTCCCGCGAGGAGAATCAGCCCCAGCATTTT. The full variable domain, its missing parts supplied by reference TRBV18 and TRBJ1-5, is NAGVMQNPRHLVRRRGQEARLRCSPMKGHSHVYWYRQLPEEGLKFMVYLQKENIIDESGMPKERFSAEFPKEGPSILRIQQVVRGDSAAYFCASSREENQPQHFGDGTRLSIL.

The rearrangement uses TRBV30 and TRBJ1-4; 9 positions agree with TRBD1. Germline V gene sequence: CDR1 GTSNPN, CDR2 SVGIG (reference sequence). Trimming removed 8 bases from V and 8 bases from J; junction bases left unmatched: 9. The CDR3 totals 13 residues. CDR3 loop: CAGYLQGAEKLFF. CDR3 DNA sequence: TGTGCCGGATATCTACAGGGGGCGGAAAAACTGTTTTTT.

This chain links TRBV29-1 with TRBJ1-1; D remains unclear. V was shortened by 5 bases and J by 0 bases, with 13 bases between the two germline ends. CDR3 length: 14 residues. Germline V lookup: CDR1 SQVTM, CDR2 ANQGSEA. CDR3 DNA sequence: TGCAGCGTTCCCGGAATAGGATTGAACACTGAAGCTTTCTTT. Protein product: CSVPGIGLNTEAFF.

This chain connects TRBV5-4 to TRBJ2-5, with D perhaps given as TRBD1 or TRBD2 (6 bases each). The CDR3 consists of 15 residues. The V end lost 0 bases, the J end lost 5 bases, and 14 bases lay between the germline ends. Germline values: CDR1 SGHNT, CDR2 YYREEE (reference sequence). This CDR3 is CASSLELRGPETQYF. The DNA for the CDR3 is TGTGCCAGCAGCTTGGAGCTCCGGGGGCCGGAGACCCAGTACTTC.

The rearrangement links TRBV6-5 to TRBJ2-5; D is possibly TRBD1 (5 bases). Trimming removed 6 bases at V and 5 bases at J, with 13 bases between. The CDR3 runs to 13 residues. Germline-derived CDR1 and CDR2 are MNHEY and SVGAGI. The CDR3 nucleotides are TGTGCCAGCAGACCCCCAGGGTTGGAGACCCAGTACTTC. Translated: CASRPPGLETQYF.

This clone was picked up one time. This chain uses TRBV7-9 with TRBJ1-2; D uncertain. The CDR3 loop spans 14 amino acids. Germline assignment: CDR1 SEHNR and CDR2 FQNEAQ (reference sequence). Between the trimmed V and J ends, which lost 1 base and 4 bases, there was a span of 10 bases. The CDR3 sequence is CASSLVSGSYGYTF. DNA of the CDR3: TGTGCCAGCAGCTTAGTCTCCGGTAGCTATGGCTACACCTTC.

The chain carries TRBV6-5 and TRBJ1-2; the D gene is possibly TRBD1 (6 bases). Trimming took off 7 bases at V and 3 bases at J, with 15 bases between the two ends. Germline assignment: CDR1 MNHEY and CDR2 SVGAGI. The CDR3 sequence is 14 residues long. In nucleotides, the CDR3 is TGTGCCAGCATCAAGAGTGGGGGCTACTATGGCTACACCTTC. Translating it yields CASIKSGGYYGYTF.

The chain uses TRBV10-3 and TRBJ2-5; D gene ambiguous. Trimming stripped 0 bases from V and 5 bases from J, with 13 bases between. This CDR3 has 15 amino acids. The germline V gene encodes CDR1 ENHRY and CDR2 SYGVKD. As DNA, the CDR3 is TGTGCCATCAGTGAGTCCCTGGGGATCGGCGAGACCCAGTACTTC. The encoded protein is CAISESLGIGETQYF.

The chain recombines TRBV4-1 with TRBJ1-2, with no clear D. There are 14 residues in the CDR3. Deletions cut 4 bases from V and 7 bases from J, with 16 bases between. CDR1 MGHRA and CDR2 YSYEKL come from the germline V gene. The CDR3 bases are TGCGCCAGCAGCCCCAGTTCGAGAGGATCTGGCTACACCTTC. This codes for CASSPSSRGSGYTF.

V usage is TRBV7-8 and J usage is TRBJ1-2; tentatively, D is TRBD1 (5 bases). Germline CDR1 and CDR2: SGHVS and FQNEAQ. The CDR3 is 18 residues long. V was cut by 2 bases and J by 5 bases, with 24 bases left in between. This chain's CDR3 is CASSLQNARVAGPYGYTF. DNA of the CDR3: TGTGCCAGCAGCTTACAGAACGCCAGGGTAGCTGGCCCTTATGGCTACACCTTC.

This chain uses TRBV25-1 with TRBJ1-1; D gene unclear. This CDR3 comprises 13 residues. V was cut by 6 bases and J by 2 bases, with 10 bases left in between. The germline V gene has CDR1 MGHDK and CDR2 SYGVNS. CDR3 protein: CASRSTKNTEAFF. Here the CDR3 DNA reads TGTGCCAGCAGGAGTACAAAAAACACTGAAGCTTTCTTT.

The chain combines TRBV29-1 with TRBJ1-2, with D possibly TRBD1 on 5 matching bases. Per the germline V gene, CDR1 is SQVTM and CDR2 is ANQGSEA. V was cut by 2 bases and J by 2 bases, with 6 bases left in between. The CDR3 runs to 12 residues. CDR3 amino acids: CSVEWGNYGYTF. CDR3 sequence (DNA): TGCAGCGTTGAATGGGGCAACTATGGCTACACCTTC. The full variable domain, in which reference TRBV29-1 and TRBJ1-2 provide the parts outside the CDR3, is SAVISQKPSRDICQRGTSLTIQCQVDSQVTMMFWYRQQPGQSLTLIATANQGSEATYESGFVIDKFPISRPNLTFSTLTVSNMSPEDSSIYLCSVEWGNYGYTFGSGTRLTVV.

The V and J genes are TRBV6-5 and TRBJ2-7; D not resolved. V gave up 6 bases and J gave up 2 bases, with 11 bases separating them. The CDR3 is 13 amino acids. CDR1 is MNHEY, CDR2 SVGAGI, per germline. In DNA form, the CDR3 reads TGTGCCAGCAGACGCCAGACGACCTACGAGCAGTACTTC. It translates to CASRRQTTYEQYF.

V and J are TRBV4-2 and TRBJ2-3; TRBD1 or TRBD2 may be the D gene (6 bases each). V lost 3 bases to trimming and J lost 2 bases, with 12 bases between them. Germline values: CDR1 LGHNA, CDR2 YNFKEQ. The length of the CDR3 is 15 residues. Here the CDR3 DNA reads TGTGCCAGCAGCCAGAGAGGGGGGTCCACAGATACGCAGTATTTT. It translates to CASSQRGGSTDTQYF.

The rearrangement links TRBV2 to TRBJ2-7; no definite D call. Trimming left V 7 bases short and J 4 bases short, with 8 bases between. From germline, CDR1 is SNHLY and CDR2 FYNNEI. The CDR3 loop spans 11 amino acids. The CDR3 region is CASTPEYEQYF. As DNA, the CDR3 is TGTGCCAGCACTCCCGAGTACGAGCAGTACTTC. Full variable domain (rest looked up from reference TRBV2 and TRBJ2-7): EPEVTQTPSHQVTQMGQEVILRCVPISNHLYFYWYRQILGQKVEFLVSFYNNEISEKSEIFDDQFSVERPDGSNFTLKIRSTKLEDSAMYFCASTPEYEQYFGPGTRLTVT.

The chain combines TRBV30 with TRBJ1-6, with D perhaps matching TRBD1 (6 bases). With 2 bases removed from V and 8 bases from J, the gap between germline ends came to 16 bases. The germline V gene has CDR1 GTSNPN and CDR2 SVGIG (reference sequence). This CDR3 is built from 15 residues. The CDR3, as DNA: TGTGCCTGGAGTTTGGGCAGGGGCGGGTATTCACCCCTCCACTTT. Translating it yields CAWSLGRGGYSPLHF.

The count of this clone is one. The chain employs TRBV27 and TRBJ1-6, with D perhaps TRBD1 (5 bases). This CDR3 region has 18 residues. Germline V gene data show CDR1 as MNHEY and CDR2 as SMNVEV (reference sequence). Trimming left V 5 bases short and J 4 bases short, with 21 bases between. CDR3: CASSITGLRSAYNSPLHF. In nucleotides, the CDR3 is TGTGCCAGCAGTATCACGGGACTCCGGAGCGCTTATAATTCACCCCTCCACTTT.

This clone was detected a few times. The chain links TRBV7-2 to TRBJ2-5; 13 nucleotides line up with TRBD2. From germline, CDR1 is SGHTA and CDR2 FQGNSA. This CDR3 is 16 amino acids long. V was pared by 7 bases and J by 0 bases, with 5 bases of the junction left unmatched. The CDR3 reads CASTETSGGYQETQYF. In DNA, the CDR3 is TGTGCCAGCACCGAGACTAGCGGGGGGTACCAAGAGACCCAGTACTTC.

This clone was counted a single time. CDR3 amino acids: CASRANRGGNQPQHF. CDR3 nucleotide sequence: TGTGCCAGTCGGGCAAATCGAGGGGGCAATCAGCCCCAGCATTTT. This rearrangement joins TRBV6-5 to TRBJ1-5, with D possibly TRBD1 on 5 matching bases. The V end lost 9 bases, the J end lost 2 bases, and 17 bases lay between the germline ends. CDR3 length equals 15 residues. CDR1 is MNHEY and CDR2 is SVGAGI in the germline V gene.

V is TRBV29-1 and J is TRBJ1-4, with D possibly matching TRBD1 (5 bases). The CDR3 runs 13 residues. Germline CDR1 reads SQVTM; CDR2 reads ANQGSEA. V lost 6 bases, J lost 8 bases, and 16 bases lay in between. The CDR3: CSVPGGSGEKLFF. In nucleotides, the CDR3 is TGCAGCGTGCCCGGGGGTAGCGGAGAAAAACTGTTTTTT.

In its sample, this clone was seen once. The V and J genes are TRBV4-1 and TRBJ2-6; tentatively, D is TRBD1 (5 bases). Germline V gene sequence: CDR1 MGHRA, CDR2 YSYEKL. V shed 1 base and J shed 0 bases, with 7 bases lying between them. This CDR3 is built from 16 residues. The CDR3 nucleotides are TGCGCCAGCAGCCAAGGGACATTCTCTGGGGCCAACGTCCTGACTTTC. Translation gives CASSQGTFSGANVLTF.

The genes are TRBV30 and TRBJ1-6; the D is unclear. The germline V gene has CDR1 GTSNPN and CDR2 SVGIG (reference sequence). CDR3 length equals 14 residues. V was pared by 2 bases and J by 4 bases, with 9 bases between. The CDR3 region has the DNA TGTGCCTGGAGTCCGGACGGATATAATTCACCCCTCCACTTT. This gives the protein CAWSPDGYNSPLHF.

The CDR3 DNA reads as TGTGCCTGGACCCGCGGGGGGCAAGAGACCCAGTACTTC. It codes for CAWTRGGQETQYF. The chain links TRBV30 to TRBJ2-5; 8 nucleotides match TRBD2. CDR1 and CDR2 (germline): GTSNPN, SVGIG (reference sequence). This CDR3 is built from 13 residues. After removal of 4 bases from V and 2 bases from J, the junction contained 3 bases not matched to a gene.

The CDR3 region has the DNA TGCAGCGTTGAAGATGTGCCGGGGACCCAGTACTTC. This encodes CSVEDVPGTQYF. V usage is TRBV29-1 and J usage is TRBJ2-5, with no clear D. In germline, CDR1 is SQVTM, CDR2 ANQGSEA. This CDR3 is built from 12 residues. V was pared by 0 bases and J by 7 bases, with 9 bases between.

The V gene is TRBV18, the J gene TRBJ1-2, with 8 positions matching TRBD1. This CDR3 contains 13 residues. Germline V CDR1 and CDR2: KGHSH, LQKENI. The J segment lost 8 bases and the V segment lost 3 bases, leaving 5 bases of the junction unmatched. CDR3 protein: CASSPQDRAGYTF. DNA of the CDR3: TGTGCCAGCTCACCCCAGGACAGGGCCGGCTACACCTTC.

In its sample, this clone was seen a few times. The chain combines TRBV7-9 with TRBJ1-3; D remains unclear. V lost 3 bases to trimming and J lost 0 bases, with 6 bases between them. The CDR3 length is 14 residues. Per germline, CDR1 SEHNR and CDR2 FQNEAQ (reference sequence). The CDR3 nucleotides are TGTGCCAGCAGCTTGGAGTACTCTGGAAACACCATATATTTT. This translates into CASSLEYSGNTIYF.

The chain recombines TRBV4-1 with TRBJ2-3; D possibly uses TRBD1 or TRBD2 (5 bases each). The CDR3 is 15 residues long. V was trimmed by 6 bases and J by 4 bases, leaving 17 bases between them. CDR1 is MGHRA and CDR2 is YSYEKL in the germline V gene. The CDR3 here is CASSRDLDLPDTQYF. CDR3 nucleotides: TGCGCCAGCAGTCGGGACCTAGACCTCCCAGATACGCAGTATTTT.

The chain couples TRBV7-9 to TRBJ1-1; weak D call: TRBD1 (5 bases). The CDR3 sequence is 13 residues long. Germline CDR1 is SEHNR and CDR2 is FQNEAQ (reference sequence). With 2 bases removed from V and 11 bases from J, the gap between germline ends came to 15 bases. The CDR3 spells CASSLRQGNGAFF. The CDR3 DNA sequence: TGTGCCAGCAGCTTAAGGCAGGGAAACGGGGCTTTCTTT.

This chain joins TRBV5-1 and TRBJ2-5; possibly TRBD2 for D (5 bases). The CDR3 contains 15 residues. The germline V gene encodes CDR1 SGHRS and CDR2 YFSETQ. V lost 4 bases and J 7 bases, leaving 20 bases between the germline ends. In DNA form, the CDR3 reads TGCGCCAGCAGCACGTTAAGCGGCAGAACTGCGACCCAGTACTTC. Translation: CASSTLSGRTATQYF. Full variable domain (rest looked up from reference TRBV5-1 and TRBJ2-5): KAGVTQTPRYLIKTRGQQVTLSCSPISGHRSVSWYQQTPGQGLQFLFEYFSETQRNKGNFPGRFSGRQFSNSRSEMNVSTLELGDSALYLCASSTLSGRTATQYFGPGTRLLVL.

V usage is TRBV10-3 and J usage is TRBJ2-1; D gene ambiguous. Germline assignment: CDR1 ENHRY and CDR2 SYGVKD. Trimming pared 2 bases from V and 6 bases from J, leaving 8 bases between. CDR3 length equals 13 residues. The CDR3 region is CAISEGQANEQFF. As DNA, the CDR3 is TGTGCCATCAGTGAGGGTCAAGCCAATGAGCAGTTCTTC.